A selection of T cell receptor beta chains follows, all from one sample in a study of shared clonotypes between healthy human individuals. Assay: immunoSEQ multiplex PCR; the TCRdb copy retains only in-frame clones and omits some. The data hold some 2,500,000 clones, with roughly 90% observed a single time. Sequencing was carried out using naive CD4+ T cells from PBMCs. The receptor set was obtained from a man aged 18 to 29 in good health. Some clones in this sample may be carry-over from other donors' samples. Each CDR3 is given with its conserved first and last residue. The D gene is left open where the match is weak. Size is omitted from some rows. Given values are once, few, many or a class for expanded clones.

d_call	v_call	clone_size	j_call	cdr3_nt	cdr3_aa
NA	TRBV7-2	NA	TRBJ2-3	TGTGCCAGCAGCTTAGTCCCGGGGCTCACAGATACGCAGTATTTT	CASSLVPGLTDTQYF
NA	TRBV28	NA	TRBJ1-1	TGTGCCAGCAGTTTACGTGGGATTTTGAACACTGAAGCTTTCTTT	CASSLRGILNTEAFF
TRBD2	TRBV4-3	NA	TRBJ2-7	TGCGCCAGCAGCCCGGGACTACGCCTGAGCTCCTACGAGCAGTACTTC	CASSPGLRLSSYEQYF
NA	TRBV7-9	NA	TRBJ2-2	TGTGCCAGCAGCTTATTTTCCGGGGAGCTGTTTTTT	CASSLFSGELFF
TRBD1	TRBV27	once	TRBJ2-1	TGTGCCAGCAGATCGGGACAGGGTTACAATGAGCAGTTCTTC	CASRSGQGYNEQFF
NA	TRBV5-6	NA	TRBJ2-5	TGTGCCAGCAGCTTGTTTATACAAGAGACCCAGTACTTC	CASSLFIQETQYF
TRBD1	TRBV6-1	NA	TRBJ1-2	TGTGCCAGCAGTGGATTAGGACAGGAGAACTATGGCTACACCTTC	CASSGLGQENYGYTF
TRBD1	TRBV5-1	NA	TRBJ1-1	TGCGCCAGCAGCGATGGGACAGGGAACACTGAAGCTTTCTTT	CASSDGTGNTEAFF
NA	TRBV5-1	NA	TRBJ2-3	TGCGCCAGCAGCATAGCAAGGGCTTCAGGCACAGATACGCAGTATTTT	CASSIARASGTDTQYF
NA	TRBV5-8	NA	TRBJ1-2	TGTGCCAGCAGCTTGCAGGGACGCAACAATGGCTACACCTTC	CASSLQGRNNGYTF
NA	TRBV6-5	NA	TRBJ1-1	TGTGCCAGCCACAGGGTAGACACTGAAGCTTTCTTT	CASHRVDTEAFF
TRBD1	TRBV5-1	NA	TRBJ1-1	TGCGCCAGCAGCTCGGAGGGACAGGTGAACACTGAAGCTTTCTTT	CASSSEGQVNTEAFF
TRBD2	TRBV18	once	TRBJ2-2	TGTGCCAGCTCACCACTAGCGGGAAACACCGGGGAGCTGTTTTTT	CASSPLAGNTGELFF
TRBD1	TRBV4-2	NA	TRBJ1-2	TGTGCCAGCAGCCTCCAGGGGACAGGGTCCCATGGCTACACCTTC	CASSLQGTGSHGYTF
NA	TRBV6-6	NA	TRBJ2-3	TGTGCCAGCAGTCCGTTTATGGGTACGCAGTATTTT	CASSPFMGTQYF
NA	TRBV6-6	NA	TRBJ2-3	TGTGCCAGCAGCCGAAGACTACTGGATACGCAGTATTTT	CASSRRLLDTQYF
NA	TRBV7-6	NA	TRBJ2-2	TGTGCCAGCAGCCCTACCTCCAGCGGGACCGGGGAGCTGTTTTTT	CASSPTSSGTGELFF
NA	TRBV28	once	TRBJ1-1	TGTGCCAGCAGTCTTTATGGGGGACCGAACACTGAAGCTTTCTTT	CASSLYGGPNTEAFF
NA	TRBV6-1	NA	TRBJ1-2	TGTGCCAGCAGTGAAAGAGCAGGGAGCTATGGCTACACCTTC	CASSERAGSYGYTF
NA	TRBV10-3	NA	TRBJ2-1	TGTGCCATCAGTGTTGCGCAAAATGAGCAGTTCTTC	CAISVAQNEQFF
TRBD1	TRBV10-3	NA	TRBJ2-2	TGTGCCATCAGGGGACAGGGGGCCGACACCGGGGAGCTGTTTTTT	CAIRGQGADTGELFF
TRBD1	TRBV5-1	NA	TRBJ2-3	TGCGCCAGCAGCTGGGACAGGGCAGATACGCAGTATTTT	CASSWDRADTQYF
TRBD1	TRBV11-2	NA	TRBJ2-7	TGTGCCAGCAGCTTAGACTTGACAGGGGGCAAGCAGTACTTC	CASSLDLTGGKQYF
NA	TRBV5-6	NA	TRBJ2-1	TGTGCCAGCAGCTTGGCAGGGGTGAACAATGAGCAGTTCTTC	CASSLAGVNNEQFF
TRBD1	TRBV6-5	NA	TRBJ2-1	TGTGCCAGCAGTTCGCTCGACAGGGGCGATTACAATGAGCAGTTCTTC	CASSSLDRGDYNEQFF
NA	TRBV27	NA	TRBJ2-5	TGTGCCAGCAGTTTATGGGGGGCTGGAGATCAAGAGACCCAGTACTTC	CASSLWGAGDQETQYF
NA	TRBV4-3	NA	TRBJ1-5	TGCGCCAGCAGCCAAGAGTATGGGGTTCAGCCCCAGCATTTT	CASSQEYGVQPQHF
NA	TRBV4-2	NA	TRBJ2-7	TGTGCCAGCAGCCAACACGAGGTCGGACGGGAACCCTACGAGCAGTACTTC	CASSQHEVGREPYEQYF
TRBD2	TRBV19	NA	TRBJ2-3	TGTGCCAGTAGTATGATGGGAGGGCTCGCAGATACGCAGTATTTT	CASSMMGGLADTQYF
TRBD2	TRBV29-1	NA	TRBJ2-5	TGCAGCGTTGAAGAATTAGCGGGAGAAGAGACCCAGTACTTC	CSVEELAGEETQYF
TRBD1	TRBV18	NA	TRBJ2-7	TGTGCCAGCTCACCTCAAGGGGGCCGAAACTCCTACGAGCAGTACTTC	CASSPQGGRNSYEQYF
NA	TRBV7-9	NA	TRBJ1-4	TGTGCCAGCAGCTTAGTTCCCGTTGGGGAAAAACTGTTTTTT	CASSLVPVGEKLFF
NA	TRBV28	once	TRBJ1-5	TGTGCCAGCAGTTTAGGTGGGCTGATCGCCCAGCATTTT	CASSLGGLIAQHF
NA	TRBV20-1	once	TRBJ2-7	TGCAGTGCCGCCTCCTACGAGCAGTACTTC	CSAASYEQYF
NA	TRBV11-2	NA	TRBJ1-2	TGTGCCAGCAGCTTAGAATACTACTATGGCTACACCTTC	CASSLEYYYGYTF
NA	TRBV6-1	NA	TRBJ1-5	TGTGCCAGCAGTGCATATAGCAATCAGCCCCAGCATTTT	CASSAYSNQPQHF
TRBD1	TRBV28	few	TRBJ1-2	TGTGCCAGCAGATACTCGACAGGGGTTACAGGGGGCGGCTACACCTTC	CASRYSTGVTGGGYTF
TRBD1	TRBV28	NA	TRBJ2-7	TGTGCCAGCAGACCCAGGGGGTACTCTGGGACCTACGAGCAGTACTTC	CASRPRGYSGTYEQYF
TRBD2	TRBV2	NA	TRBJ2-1	TGTGCCAGCATTCCGGGAGGACTGGGTGAGCAGTTCTTC	CASIPGGLGEQFF
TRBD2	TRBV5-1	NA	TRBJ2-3	TGCGCCAGCAGCCGAGGGACTAGCGGGAGCGATACGCAGTATTTT	CASSRGTSGSDTQYF
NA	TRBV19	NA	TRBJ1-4	TGTGCCAGTAGTTGGGCTGGACCCGGTGAAAAACTGTTTTTT	CASSWAGPGEKLFF
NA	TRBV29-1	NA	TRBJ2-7	TGCAGCGTCAGCGGACGCACCTCGAGCTCCTACGAGCAGTACTTC	CSVSGRTSSSYEQYF
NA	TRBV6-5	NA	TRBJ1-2	TGTGCCAGCCGATTCAGGGCGGATGGCTACACCTTC	CASRFRADGYTF
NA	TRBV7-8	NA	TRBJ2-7	TGTGCCAGCAGCTCCCAGGCGAACTCCTACGAGCAGTACTTC	CASSSQANSYEQYF
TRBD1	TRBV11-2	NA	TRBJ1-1	TGTGCCAGCAGCATAAGGACAGGGTTGGGGGCTTTCTTT	CASSIRTGLGAFF
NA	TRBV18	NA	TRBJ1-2	TGTGCCAGCTCACCAGCTCTGGGCGCCTATGGCTACACCTTC	CASSPALGAYGYTF
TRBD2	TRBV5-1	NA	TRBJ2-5	TGCGCCAGCAGCTTGGACCTCTCAGCGGGACTAGCGGGGGAGACCCAGTACTTC	CASSLDLSAGLAGETQYF
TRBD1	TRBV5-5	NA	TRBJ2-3	TGTGCCAGCAGCTCCTACAGGGGGCTTACAGATACGCAGTATTTT	CASSSYRGLTDTQYF
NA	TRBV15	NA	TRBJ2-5	TGTGCCACCAGCAGAGATAGGGGAGCTGCGGAGACCCAGTACTTC	CATSRDRGAAETQYF
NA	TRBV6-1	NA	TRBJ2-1	TGTGCCAGCAGTGAAGGTTTATTGCTAGCGTTTTCCTACAATGAGCAGTTCTTC	CASSEGLLLAFSYNEQFF
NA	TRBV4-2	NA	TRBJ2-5	TGTGCCAGCAGCCAAGGAGTTGCTAGCAAGCAAGAGACCCAGTACTTC	CASSQGVASKQETQYF
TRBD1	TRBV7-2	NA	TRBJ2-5	TGTGCCAGCAGCTTAGCGGGAAAGGGAACAGGGGGCACCTTAGAGACCCAGTACTTC	CASSLAGKGTGGTLETQYF